These T cell receptor beta chains were read from a single sample in a study of CD4+ T cells in melanoma. Some clones are missing from TCRdb's copy, which holds only in-frame ones; the method was immunoSEQ multiplex PCR. The data contain around 130,000 clones, about 93% of them singletons. Source of these receptors: a human donor with melanoma. CDR3s leave out the opening cysteine and the closing phenylalanine or tryptophan.

TRBJ2-1 | TRBV28 | ASSWIELARRNEQF
TRBJ1-5 | TRBV19 | ASSIRDNNQPQH
TRBJ2-5 | TRBV6-1 | ASSEARGETQY
TRBJ1-2 | TRBV11-2 | ASSLRVAGGYT
TRBJ1-2 | TRBV5-8 | ASSLQVNYGYT
TRBJ2-1 | TRBV5-6 | ASTLPGTGGHEQF
TRBJ2-7 | TRBV14 | ASSLLQQGRYEQY
TRBJ1-5 | TRBV30 | AWSVRDIQPQH
TRBJ1-5 | TRBV9 | ASSVAPTENLQPQH
TRBJ2-7 | TRBV7-9 | ASSSLGTGTRNYEQY
TRBJ1-1 | TRBV7-3 | ASSQSRNTEAF
TRBJ1-6 | TRBV14 | ASSQEVRNSPLH
TRBJ2-7 | TRBV6-6 | ASRPGLDYEQY
TRBJ1-1 | TRBV6-5 | ASSYDRGLNTEAF
TRBJ1-2 | TRBV14 | ASSQGTDRYGYT
TRBJ1-4 | TRBV5-1 | ASSSGPHEKLF
TRBJ2-3 | TRBV10-2 | ASRERGSTDTQY
TRBJ2-3 | TRBV29-1 | SLSSAGGNSQSDTQY
TRBJ2-7 | TRBV5-4 | ASKPTGTAYEQY
TRBJ1-1 | TRBV10-3 | AISAVNTEAF
TRBJ2-7 | TRBV5-4 | ASSLVGGQTDYEQY
TRBJ1-3 | TRBV9 | ASSVAGGNTIY
TRBJ2-5 | TRBV7-2 | ASSFGVAGGGETQY
TRBJ1-1 | TRBV5-1 | ASRTTGGGTEAF
TRBJ1-5 | TRBV7-3 | ASSYLLRDEGTPYSNQPQH
TRBJ2-1 | TRBV5-4 | ASSLTKLAGDYNEQF
TRBJ2-7 | TRBV2 | ASRGDRPSSYEQY
TRBJ2-2 | TRBV5-1 | ASSLASGGFGELF
TRBJ2-5 | TRBV2 | ASSGGEQLQETQY
TRBJ2-2 | TRBV18 | ASSPQRGTSGDAWAGELF
TRBJ2-5 | TRBV9 | ASSVSPGSQETQY
TRBJ2-3 | TRBV4-1 | ASSQSSTDTQY
TRBJ2-5 | TRBV4-1 | ASSQDRLAGGPGETQY
TRBJ2-7 | TRBV30 | AWSEQGYEQY
TRBJ1-2 | TRBV19 | ASSTWTGDNYGYT
TRBJ1-1 | TRBV11-2 | ASSLLGVIAEAF
TRBJ2-7 | TRBV5-1 | ASSLGPAGNYEQY
TRBJ2-7 | TRBV12-5 | ASGTDRGDYEQY
TRBJ1-5 | TRBV11-3 | ASSLQGAKTQPQH
TRBJ2-2 | TRBV9 | ASSAQSGGELF
TRBJ2-1 | TRBV5-1 | ASSQEGASYNEQF
TRBJ2-5 | TRBV2 | ASRSGLASQETQY
TRBJ1-5 | TRBV2 | ASSDEGSRQPQH
TRBJ1-6 | TRBV2 | ASSAYRGLLSNSPLH
TRBJ1-1 | TRBV5-1 | ASSLDTGTGGALNTEAF